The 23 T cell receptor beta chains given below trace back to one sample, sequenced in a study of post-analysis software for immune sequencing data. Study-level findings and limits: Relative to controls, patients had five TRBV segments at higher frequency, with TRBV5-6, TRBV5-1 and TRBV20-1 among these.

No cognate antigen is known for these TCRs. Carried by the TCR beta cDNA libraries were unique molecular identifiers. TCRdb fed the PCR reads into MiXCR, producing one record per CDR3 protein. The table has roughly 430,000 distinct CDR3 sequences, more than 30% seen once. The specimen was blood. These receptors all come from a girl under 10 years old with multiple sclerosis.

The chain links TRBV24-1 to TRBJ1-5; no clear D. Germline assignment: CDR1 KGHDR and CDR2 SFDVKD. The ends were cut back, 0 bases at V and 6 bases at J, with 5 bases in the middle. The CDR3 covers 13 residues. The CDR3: CATSDLKGQPQHF. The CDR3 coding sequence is TGTGCCACCAGTGATTTGAAGGGTCAGCCCCAGCATTTT.

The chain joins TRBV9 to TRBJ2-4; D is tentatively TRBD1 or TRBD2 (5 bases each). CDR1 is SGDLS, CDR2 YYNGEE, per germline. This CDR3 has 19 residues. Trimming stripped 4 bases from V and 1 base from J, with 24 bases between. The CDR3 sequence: CASSPPYKVGGSAKNIQYF. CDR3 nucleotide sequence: TGTGCCAGCAGCCCCCCATATAAAGTTGGGGGTTCGGCCAAAAACATTCAGTACTTC.

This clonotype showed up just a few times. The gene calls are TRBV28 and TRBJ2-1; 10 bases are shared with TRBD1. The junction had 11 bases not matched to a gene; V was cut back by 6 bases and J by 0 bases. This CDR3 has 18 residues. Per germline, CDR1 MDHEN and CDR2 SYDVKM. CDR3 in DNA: TGTGCCAGCAGAATAATCAGCCGGGACAGGGGCTCCTACAATGAGCAGTTCTTC. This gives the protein CASRIISRDRGSYNEQFF.

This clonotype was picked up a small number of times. CDR3 nucleotide sequence: TGTGCCAGCAGTTTATCCCTGGAGGTCCAAGAGACCCAGTACTTC. Protein: CASSLSLEVQETQYF. The genes are TRBV27 and TRBJ2-5; tentative D call: TRBD2 (5 bases). With 0 bases removed from V and 1 base from J, the gap between germline ends came to 9 bases. CDR1 is MNHEY and CDR2 is SMNVEV in the germline V gene (reference sequence). The CDR3 sequence is 15 residues long.

CDR3 residues: CASSLRFDTEAFF. The CDR3 DNA is TGTGCCAGCAGCTTAAGGTTCGACACTGAAGCTTTCTTT. V gene TRBV7-3 combines with J gene TRBJ1-1; D not resolved. V was cut by 1 base and J by 3 bases, with 6 bases left in between. Germline V gene lookup returns CDR1 SGHTA and CDR2 FQGTGA. This CDR3 has 13 amino acids.

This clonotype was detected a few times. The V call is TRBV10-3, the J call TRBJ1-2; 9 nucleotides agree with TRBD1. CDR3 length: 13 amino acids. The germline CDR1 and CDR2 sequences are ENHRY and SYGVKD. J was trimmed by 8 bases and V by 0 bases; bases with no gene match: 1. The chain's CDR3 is CAISESTGGGYTF. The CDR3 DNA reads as TGTGCCATCAGTGAGTCTACAGGGGGCGGCTACACCTTC.

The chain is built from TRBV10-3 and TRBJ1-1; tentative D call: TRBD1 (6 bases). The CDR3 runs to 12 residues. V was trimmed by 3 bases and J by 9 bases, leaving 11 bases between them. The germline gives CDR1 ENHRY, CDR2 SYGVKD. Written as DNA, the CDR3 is TGTGCCATCAGTGATACAGGGATACAAGCTTTCTTT. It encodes CAISDTGIQAFF.

The CDR3 sequence is CASSFSPGTNKYEQYF. CDR3 coding DNA: TGTGCCAGCAGCTTTAGCCCCGGGACTAACAAGTACGAGCAGTACTTC. The chain couples TRBV7-9 to TRBJ2-7; 7 bases agree with TRBD2. The CDR3 loop spans 16 amino acids. The trim removed 3 bases at V and 4 bases at J, leaving 12 bases unmatched. CDR1 and CDR2 (germline): SEHNR, FQNEAQ (reference sequence).

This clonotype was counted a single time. CDR3 region: CASSLAGQGWGEQFF. The CDR3, as DNA: TGTGCCAGCAGCTTAGCCGGACAGGGCTGGGGGGAGCAGTTCTTC. V gene TRBV11-1 combines with J gene TRBJ2-1; the match to TRBD1 covers 8 bases. The CDR3 loop spans 15 amino acids. The V gene end was trimmed by 0 bases and the J gene end by 10 bases; junction bases not matched to a gene: 8. CDR1 SGHAT and CDR2 FQDESV come from the germline V gene (reference sequence).

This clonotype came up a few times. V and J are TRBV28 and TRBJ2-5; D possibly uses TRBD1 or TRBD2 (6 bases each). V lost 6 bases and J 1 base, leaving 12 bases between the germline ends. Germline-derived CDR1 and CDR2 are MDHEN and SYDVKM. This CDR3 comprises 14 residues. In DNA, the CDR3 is TGTGCCAGCAGAGAGGAGGGGGTCCAAGAGACCCAGTACTTC. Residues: CASREEGVQETQYF.

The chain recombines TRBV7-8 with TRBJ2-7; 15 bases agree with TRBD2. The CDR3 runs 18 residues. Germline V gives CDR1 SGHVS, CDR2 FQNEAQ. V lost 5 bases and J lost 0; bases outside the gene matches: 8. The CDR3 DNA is TGTGCCAGCAGCCTAGGGACTAGCGGGGGGCCTTACTCCTACGAGCAGTACTTC. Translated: CASSLGTSGGPYSYEQYF.

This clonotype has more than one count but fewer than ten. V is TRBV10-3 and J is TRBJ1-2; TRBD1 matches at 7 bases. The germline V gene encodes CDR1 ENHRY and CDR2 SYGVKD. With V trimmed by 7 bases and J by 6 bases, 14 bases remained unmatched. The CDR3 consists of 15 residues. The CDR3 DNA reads TGTGCCATCACAACCGCCGGGACAGATTCGCATGGCTACACCTTC. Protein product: CAITTAGTDSHGYTF.

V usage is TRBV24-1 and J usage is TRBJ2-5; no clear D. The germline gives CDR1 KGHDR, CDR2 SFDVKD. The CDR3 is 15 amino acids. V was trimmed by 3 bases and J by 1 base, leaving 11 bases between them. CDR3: CATSDAKPRQETQYF. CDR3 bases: TGTGCCACCAGTGATGCTAAACCCCGCCAAGAGACCCAGTACTTC.

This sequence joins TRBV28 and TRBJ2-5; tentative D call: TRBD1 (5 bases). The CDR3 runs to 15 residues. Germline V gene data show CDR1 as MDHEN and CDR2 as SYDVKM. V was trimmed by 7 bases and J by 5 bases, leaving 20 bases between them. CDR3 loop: CASTPGWGSLETQYF. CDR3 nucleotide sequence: TGTGCCAGCACGCCCGGGTGGGGCTCTCTCGAGACCCAGTACTTC.

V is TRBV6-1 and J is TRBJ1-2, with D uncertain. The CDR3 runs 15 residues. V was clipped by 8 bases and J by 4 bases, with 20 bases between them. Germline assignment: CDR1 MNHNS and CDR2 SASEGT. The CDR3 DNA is TGTGCCAGCGGTATCCCGGGAGCGAACTCCTATGGCTACACCTTC. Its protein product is CASGIPGANSYGYTF.

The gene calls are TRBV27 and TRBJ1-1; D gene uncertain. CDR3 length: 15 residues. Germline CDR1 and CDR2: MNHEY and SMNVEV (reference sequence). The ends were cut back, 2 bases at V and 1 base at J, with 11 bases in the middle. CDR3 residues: CASSLGSPGNTEAFF. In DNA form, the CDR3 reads TGTGCCAGCAGTTTAGGGTCACCGGGGAACACTGAAGCTTTCTTT.

The CDR3 here is CASSLTGLAHTSTDTQYF. CDR3 DNA sequence: TGTGCCAGCAGCTTAACCGGGCTGGCCCATACTAGCACAGATACGCAGTATTTT. V is TRBV7-3 and J is TRBJ2-3; D unclear. This CDR3 is built from 18 residues. Trimming shortened V by 0 bases and J by 0 bases, and 16 bases separated the two germline ends. Germline V gene sequence: CDR1 SGHTA, CDR2 FQGTGA. The entire variable domain, with the rest obtained from reference TRBV7-3 and TRBJ2-3, is as follows: GAGVSQTPSNKVTEKGKYVELRCDPISGHTALYWYRQSLGQGPEFLIYFQGTGAADDSGLPNDRFFAVRPEGSVSTLKIQRTERGDSAVYLCASSLTGLAHTSTDTQYFGPGTRLTVL.

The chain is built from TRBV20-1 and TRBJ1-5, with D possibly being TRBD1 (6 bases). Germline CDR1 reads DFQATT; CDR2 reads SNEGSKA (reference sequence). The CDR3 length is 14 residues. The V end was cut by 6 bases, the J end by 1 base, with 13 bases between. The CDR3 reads CSALTGGSNQPQHF. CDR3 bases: TGCAGTGCGTTGACAGGCGGAAGCAATCAGCCCCAGCATTTT.

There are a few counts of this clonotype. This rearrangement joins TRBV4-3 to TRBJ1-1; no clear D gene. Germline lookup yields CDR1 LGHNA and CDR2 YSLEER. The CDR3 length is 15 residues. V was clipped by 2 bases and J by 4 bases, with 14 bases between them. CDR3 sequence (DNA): TGCGCCAGCAGCCAATTAAGTGCAGGTGGCACTGAAGCTTTCTTT. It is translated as CASSQLSAGGTEAFF.

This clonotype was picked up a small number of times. CDR3 protein: CASSSRPDIGEQYF. In DNA, the CDR3 is TGCGCCAGCAGCTCCCGGCCGGACATCGGCGAGCAGTACTTC. The chain is built from TRBV5-1 and TRBJ2-7; tentative D call: TRBD1 (5 bases). Trimming removed 3 bases at V and 6 bases at J, with 16 bases between. Germline V gene sequence: CDR1 SGHRS, CDR2 YFSETQ. The CDR3 has 14 residues.

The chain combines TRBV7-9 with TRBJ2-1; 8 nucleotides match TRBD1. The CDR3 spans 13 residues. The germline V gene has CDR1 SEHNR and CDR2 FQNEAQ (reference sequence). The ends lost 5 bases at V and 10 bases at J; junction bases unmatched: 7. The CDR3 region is CASSLSTGGEQFF. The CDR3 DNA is TGTGCCAGCAGCCTATCTACAGGGGGAGAGCAGTTCTTC.

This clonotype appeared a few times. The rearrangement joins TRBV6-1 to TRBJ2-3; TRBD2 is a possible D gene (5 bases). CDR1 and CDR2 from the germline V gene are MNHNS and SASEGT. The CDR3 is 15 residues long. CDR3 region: CASAGYAASTDTQYF. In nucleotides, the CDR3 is TGTGCGAGCGCGGGCTACGCAGCTAGCACAGATACGCAGTATTTT.

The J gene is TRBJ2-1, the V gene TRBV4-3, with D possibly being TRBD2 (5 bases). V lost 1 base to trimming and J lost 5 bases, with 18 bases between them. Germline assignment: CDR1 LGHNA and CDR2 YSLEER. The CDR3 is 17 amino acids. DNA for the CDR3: TGCGCCAGCAGCCAAGGGGTGCAGAGGGCCCTAAACAATGAGCAGTTCTTC. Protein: CASSQGVQRALNNEQFF.